The source of this TCR beta chain is a study of T cells in Graves' hyperthyroidism and ophthalmopathy. Across the study: Staff took peripheral blood when the initial diagnosis was made, before any treatment began.

Disease lasting under 3 months, a NOSPECS grade of at least 4, and a Clinical Activity Score of at least 3 were features of the ophthalmopathy patients. The authors obtained PBMCs from roughly 9.7 ml of fresh peripheral blood. Amplified TCR beta CDR3 regions came from RNA transcripts. A set of HTBI primers served as the primers for a first-round RT-PCR of the TCR CDR3. TCRdb ran MiXCR on the multiplex PCR reads and lists one entry per CDR3 protein. The sample holds about 260,000 distinct CDR3 sequences, about 16% seen once. There are many counts of this clonotype. The CDR3 consists of 14 residues. Per the germline V gene, CDR1 is DFQATT and CDR2 is SNEGSKA (reference sequence). V dropped 6 bases and J dropped 7 bases, with 19 bases sitting between them.

The material sequenced was blood. V gene TRBV20-1 combines with J gene TRBJ2-1; D call uncertain. The sequence came from a woman between 18 and 30 years old with Graves' ophthalmopathy. CDR3: CSAAVVAFQNEQFF. DNA of the CDR3: TGCAGTGCCGCCGTAGTGGCCTTTCAAAATGAGCAGTTCTTC.